This T cell receptor beta chain was captured in a study of Graves' ophthalmopathy and Graves' hyperthyroidism. Whole-study findings and limits: Detected in blood as well were most expanded thyroid clonotypes with frequency above 0.001.

The V segment lost 4 bases and the J segment 6 bases; nucleotides outside the gene matches: 9. Germline assignment: CDR1 ENHRY and CDR2 SYGVKD. CDR3 length: 17 amino acids. About this clonotype: Its specificity is not known.

RNA transcripts were the template, and TCR beta CDR3 regions were amplified from them. A first-round RT-PCR used HTBI primers, followed by a second-round multiplex PCR. MiXCR was run by TCRdb on the multiplex PCR reads, yielding one entry per CDR3 protein. The sample includes 580,000 or so distinct CDR3 sequences, about 40% of them seen just once. Hyperthyroidism patients, aged 18 to 65, were newly diagnosed, under 2 months' duration. The receptor's source is an adult man with Graves' hyperthyroidism. The sequenced sample was peripheral blood or thyroid tissue (not recorded which). The chain joins TRBV10-3 to TRBJ2-7; 16 bases fit TRBD2. CDR3 region: CAISAGGTSGRVGEQYF. CDR3 bases: TGTGCCATCAGTGCTGGGGGGACTAGCGGGAGGGTCGGCGAGCAGTACTTC.